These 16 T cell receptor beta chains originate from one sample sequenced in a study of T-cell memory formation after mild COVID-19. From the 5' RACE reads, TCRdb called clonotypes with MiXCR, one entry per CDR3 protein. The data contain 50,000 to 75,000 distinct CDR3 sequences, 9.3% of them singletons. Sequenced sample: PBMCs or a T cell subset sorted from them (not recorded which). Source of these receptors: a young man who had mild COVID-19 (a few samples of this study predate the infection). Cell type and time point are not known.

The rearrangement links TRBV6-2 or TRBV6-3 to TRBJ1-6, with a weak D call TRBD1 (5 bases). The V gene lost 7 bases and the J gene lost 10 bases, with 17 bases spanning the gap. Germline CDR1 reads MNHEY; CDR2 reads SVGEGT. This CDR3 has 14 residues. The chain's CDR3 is CASIPGPGASPLHF. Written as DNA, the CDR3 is TGTGCCAGCATACCAGGGCCCGGGGCGTCACCCCTCCACTTT.

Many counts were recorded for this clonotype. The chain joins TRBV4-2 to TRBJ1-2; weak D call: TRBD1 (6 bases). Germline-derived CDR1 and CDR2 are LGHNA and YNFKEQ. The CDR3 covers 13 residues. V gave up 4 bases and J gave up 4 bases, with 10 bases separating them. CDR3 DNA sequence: TGTGCCAGCAGCCGGACAGACGGCTATGGCTACACCTTC. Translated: CASSRTDGYGYTF.

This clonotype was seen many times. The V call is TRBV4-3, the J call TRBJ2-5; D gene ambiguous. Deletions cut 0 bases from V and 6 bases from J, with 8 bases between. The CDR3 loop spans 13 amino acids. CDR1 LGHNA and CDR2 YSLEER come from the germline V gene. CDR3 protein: CASSQDDRKTQYF. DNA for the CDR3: TGCGCCAGCAGCCAAGATGATCGCAAGACCCAGTACTTC.

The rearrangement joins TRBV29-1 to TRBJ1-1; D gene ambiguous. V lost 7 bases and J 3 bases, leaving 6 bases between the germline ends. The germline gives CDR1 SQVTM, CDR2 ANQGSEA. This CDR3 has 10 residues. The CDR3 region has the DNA TGCAGCGCCGCCTACACTGAAGCTTTCTTT. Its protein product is CSAAYTEAFF.

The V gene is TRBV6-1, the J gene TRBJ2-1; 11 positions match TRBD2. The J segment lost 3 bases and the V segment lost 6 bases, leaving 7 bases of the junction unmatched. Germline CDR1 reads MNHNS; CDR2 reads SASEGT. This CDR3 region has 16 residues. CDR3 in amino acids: CASRGLAGGDYNEQFF. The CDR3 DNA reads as TGTGCCAGCAGGGGTTTAGCGGGGGGGGACTACAATGAGCAGTTCTTC.

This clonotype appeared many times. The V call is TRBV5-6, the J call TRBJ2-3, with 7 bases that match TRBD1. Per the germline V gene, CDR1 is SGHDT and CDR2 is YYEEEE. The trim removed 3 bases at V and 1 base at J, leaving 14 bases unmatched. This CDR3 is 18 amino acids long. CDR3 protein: CASSSPRTGVFRTDTQYF. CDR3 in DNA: TGTGCCAGCAGCTCCCCCCGGACAGGAGTATTTCGCACAGATACGCAGTATTTT.

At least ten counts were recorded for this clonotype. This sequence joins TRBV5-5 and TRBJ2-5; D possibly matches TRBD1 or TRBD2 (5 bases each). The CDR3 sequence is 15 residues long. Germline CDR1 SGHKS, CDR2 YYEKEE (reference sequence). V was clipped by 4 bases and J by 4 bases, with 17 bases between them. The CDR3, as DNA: TGTGCCAGCAGCGTCACGTGGGGGTTGAGAGAGACCCAGTACTTC. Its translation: CASSVTWGLRETQYF.

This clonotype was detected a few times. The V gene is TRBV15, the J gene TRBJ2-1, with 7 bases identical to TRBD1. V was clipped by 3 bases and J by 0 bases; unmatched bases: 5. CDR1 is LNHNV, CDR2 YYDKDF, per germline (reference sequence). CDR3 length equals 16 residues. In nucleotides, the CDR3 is TGTGCCACCAGCAGGTACAGGGGAAGCTCCTACAATGAGCAGTTCTTC. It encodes CATSRYRGSSYNEQFF. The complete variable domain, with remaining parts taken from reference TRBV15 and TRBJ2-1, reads DAMVIQNPRYQVTQFGKPVTLSCSQTLNHNVMYWYQQKSSQAPKLLFHYYDKDFNNEADTPDNFQSRRPNTSFCFLDIRSPGLGDTAMYLCATSRYRGSSYNEQFFGPGTRLTVL.

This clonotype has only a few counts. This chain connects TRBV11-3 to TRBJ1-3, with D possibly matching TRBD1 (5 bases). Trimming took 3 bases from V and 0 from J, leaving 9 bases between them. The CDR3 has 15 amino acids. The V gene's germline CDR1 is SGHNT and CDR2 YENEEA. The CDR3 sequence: CASSLGQGSGNTIYF. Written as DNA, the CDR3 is TGTGCCAGCAGCTTGGGGCAGGGCTCTGGAAACACCATATATTTT.

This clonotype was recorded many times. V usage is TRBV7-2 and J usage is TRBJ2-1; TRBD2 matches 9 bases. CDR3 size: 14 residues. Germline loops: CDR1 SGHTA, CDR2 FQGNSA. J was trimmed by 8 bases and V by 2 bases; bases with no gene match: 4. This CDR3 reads CASSLSGGRDEQFF. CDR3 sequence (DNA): TGTGCCAGCAGCTTAAGCGGGGGGCGGGATGAGCAGTTCTTC.

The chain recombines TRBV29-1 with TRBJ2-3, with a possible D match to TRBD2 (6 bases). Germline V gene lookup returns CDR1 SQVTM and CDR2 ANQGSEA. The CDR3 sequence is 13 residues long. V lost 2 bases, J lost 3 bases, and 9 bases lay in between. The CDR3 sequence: CSVEQGGTDTQYF. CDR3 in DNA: TGCAGCGTTGAACAGGGAGGTACAGATACGCAGTATTTT.

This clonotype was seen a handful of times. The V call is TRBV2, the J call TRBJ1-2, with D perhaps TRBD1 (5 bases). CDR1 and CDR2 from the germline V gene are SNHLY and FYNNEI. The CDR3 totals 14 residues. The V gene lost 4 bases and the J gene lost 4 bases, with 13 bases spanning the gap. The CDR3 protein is CASSAMTDPYGYTF. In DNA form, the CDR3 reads TGTGCCAGCAGTGCGATGACAGACCCCTATGGCTACACCTTC.

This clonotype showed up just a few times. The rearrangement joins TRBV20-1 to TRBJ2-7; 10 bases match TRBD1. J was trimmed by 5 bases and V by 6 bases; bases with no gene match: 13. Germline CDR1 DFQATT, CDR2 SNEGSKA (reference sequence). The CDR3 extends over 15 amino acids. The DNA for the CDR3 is TGCAGTGCCGCTAGGTGGGGACAGGGGATCAACGAGCAGTACTTC. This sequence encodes CSAARWGQGINEQYF.

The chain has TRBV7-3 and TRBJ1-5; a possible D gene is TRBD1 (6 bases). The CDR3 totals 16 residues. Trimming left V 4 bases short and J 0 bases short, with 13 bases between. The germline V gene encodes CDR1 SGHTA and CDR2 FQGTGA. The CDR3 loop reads CASSSHRVYSNQPQHF. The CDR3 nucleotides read TGTGCCAGCAGCTCCCACAGGGTTTATAGCAATCAGCCCCAGCATTTT.

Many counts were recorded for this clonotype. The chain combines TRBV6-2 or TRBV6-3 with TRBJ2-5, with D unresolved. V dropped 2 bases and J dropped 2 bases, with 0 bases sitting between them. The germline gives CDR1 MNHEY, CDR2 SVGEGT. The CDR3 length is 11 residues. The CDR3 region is CASSYQETQYF. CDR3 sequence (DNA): TGTGCCAGCAGTTACCAAGAGACCCAGTACTTC.

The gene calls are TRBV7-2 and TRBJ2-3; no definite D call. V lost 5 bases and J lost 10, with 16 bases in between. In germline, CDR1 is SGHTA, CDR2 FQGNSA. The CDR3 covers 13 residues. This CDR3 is CASSPTSGKAQYF. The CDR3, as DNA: TGTGCCAGCAGCCCCACCTCAGGAAAGGCGCAGTATTTT.